A selection of T cell receptor beta chains follows, all from one sample in a study of T cell repertoires in cytomegalovirus infection. Each CDR3 protein is one row after TCRdb ran MiXCR on the reads. This sample has around 550,000 distinct CDR3 sequences; 26% occur once, and the top ten carry about 13%. Source material: PBMCs. The receptors were sampled from a human donor in good health (CMV status not recorded). Some clones in this sample may be carry-over from other donors' samples. The CDR3 runs from the conserved cysteine through the conserved F or W. D genes are given only for firm matches. Clone size, where shown, is once, few, many, or a class for clones that have expanded.

cdr3_length d_call clone_size j_call v_call cdr3_nt cdr3_aa
14 - - TRBJ1-1 TRBV19 TGTGCCAGTAGCCTTCCCAGGATGAACACTGAAGCTTTCTTT CASSLPRMNTEAFF
15 - - TRBJ2-2 TRBV6-5 TGTGCCAGCAGTACCCAGGGGTTGATGTCCGGGGAGCTGTTTTTT CASSTQGLMSGELFF
14 - - TRBJ1-4 TRBV12-3/TRBV12-4 TGTGCCAGCAGTCCCCGGAGCCTTAATGAAAAACTGTTTTTT CASSPRSLNEKLFF
15 - few TRBJ2-2 TRBV7-3 TGTGCCAGCAGCTTCCGGGACACCGACACCGGGGAGCTGTTTTTT CASSFRDTDTGELFF
16 TRBD2 few TRBJ2-3 TRBV6-2/TRBV6-3 TGTGCCAGCAGCCCCTCCGGGACTAGCGGGGCAGATACGCAGTATTTT CASSPSGTSGADTQYF
13 - - TRBJ1-1 TRBV19 TGTGCCAGTAGTATCGGTCCTAATATTAAAGCTTTCTTT CASSIGPNIKAFF
15 TRBD2 many TRBJ2-3 TRBV4-1 TGTGCCAGCAGTCCTAGCGGGAGGGGCACAGATACGCAGTATTTT CASSPSGRGTDTQYF
15 TRBD1 few TRBJ1-5 TRBV7-9 TGTGCCAGCAGCTCCGACAGGGTGACTAATCAGCCCCAGCATTTT CASSSDRVTNQPQHF
14 TRBD1 - TRBJ2-7 TRBV7-9 TGTGCCAGCAGCTCGGGACAGTACGAGGACGAGCAGTACTTC CASSSGQYEDEQYF
16 - many TRBJ2-3 TRBV7-2 TGTGCCAGCAGCTTGCGGGGCAGAACTAGCACAGATACGCAGTATTTT CASSLRGRTSTDTQYF
15 - many TRBJ2-3 TRBV12-3/TRBV12-4 TGTGCCAGCAGTTGGGGGGCTAGCAGTCCAGATACGCAGTATTTT CASSWGASSPDTQYF
14 - few TRBJ2-2 TRBV12-3/TRBV12-4 TGTGCCAGCACCCTTTCAGTCAACACCGGGGAGCTGTTTTTT CASTLSVNTGELFF
15 TRBD2 few TRBJ2-1 TRBV20-1 TGCAGTGCTAGGGACTTAGCGGGAGTCGGAAATGAGCAGTTCTTC CSARDLAGVGNEQFF
13 TRBD1 once TRBJ2-1 TRBV6-2/TRBV6-3 TGTGCCAGCATTCCGGGACAGGACAATGAGCAGTTCTTC CASIPGQDNEQFF
15 - many TRBJ2-7 TRBV5-1 TGCGCCAGCAGCTTGGGCCAGGTTTTCTCCTACGAGCAGTACTTC CASSLGQVFSYEQYF
14 - - TRBJ2-2 TRBV2 TGTGCCAGCAGTGAGGACTATCTCACCGGGGAGCTGTTTTTT CASSEDYLTGELFF
18 TRBD1 - TRBJ1-1 TRBV7-9 TGTGCCAGCAGCCCGAGCTGGACAGGCGGCGGCAGGAACACTGAAGCTTTCTTT CASSPSWTGGGRNTEAFF
14 - - TRBJ2-5 TRBV10-3 TGTGCCATCAGTGGCCGGGAAGGGCAAGAGACCCAGTACTTC CAISGREGQETQYF
13 - many TRBJ2-5 TRBV7-2 TGTGCCAGCAGCTTGGTCGACGAAGAGACCCAGTACTTC CASSLVDEETQYF
13 - many TRBJ1-1 TRBV7-2 TGTGCCAGCAGCTTCAGGGGTAGTACTGAAGCTTTCTTT CASSFRGSTEAFF
14 - many TRBJ2-5 TRBV7-2 TGTGCCAGCAGCTCTAAGCACGGGCGAGAGACCCAGTACTTC CASSSKHGRETQYF
13 - - TRBJ1-1 TRBV11-2 TGTGCCAGCAGCATCGACGACAGCACTGAAGCTTTCTTT CASSIDDSTEAFF
14 TRBD2 - TRBJ2-7 TRBV20-1 TGCAGTGCTAGAGAAGGGACTAGCCGCGGGACGCAGTACTTC CSAREGTSRGTQYF
16 - few TRBJ1-4 TRBV11-2 TGTGCCAGCAGCTTGTTGACGGGACAAACGAATGAAAAACTGTTTTTT CASSLLTGQTNEKLFF
19 TRBD2 - TRBJ2-3 TRBV12-3/TRBV12-4 TGTGCCAGCAGTCCCCCGGGACTAGCGGGATGGTATAGTGCAGATACGCAGTATTTT CASSPPGLAGWYSADTQYF
16 - - TRBJ2-6 TRBV5-6 TGTGCCAGCAGCTTACCATGGGCGGACAACAGTAAGGTCCCGACTTTC CASSLPWADNSKVPTF
15 TRBD1 many TRBJ2-5 TRBV7-8 TGTGCCAGCAGCTTCGACAGGGGGCGAAGGGAGACCCAGTACTTC CASSFDRGRRETQYF
17 TRBD1 - TRBJ2-1 TRBV4-3 TGCGCCAGCAGCCCGCGCCTACTCCGGGACAGGGGGAATGAGCAGTTCTTC CASSPRLLRDRGNEQFF
13 - - TRBJ2-5 TRBV9 TGTGCCAGCAGCGTAAATTTTAGGGGGACCCAGTACTTC CASSVNFRGTQYF
14 - - TRBJ1-2 TRBV12-3/TRBV12-4 TGTGCCAGCAGTTTTGACAGAGCTAACTATGGCTACACCTTC CASSFDRANYGYTF
15 - few TRBJ2-1 TRBV11-3 TGTGCCAGCAGCTTAGACCAGAGCTCCTACAATGAGCAGTTCTTC CASSLDQSSYNEQFF
16 TRBD2 few TRBJ2-1 TRBV6-6 TGTGCCAGCAGTGGACAACTAGCGGAGTCCTACAATGAGCAGTTCTTC CASSGQLAESYNEQFF
16 TRBD2 few TRBJ2-5 TRBV6-6 TGTGCCAGCAGTAGAACTAGCGGGAGGGCCCTGGAGACCCAGTACTTC CASSRTSGRALETQYF
14 - few TRBJ1-4 TRBV28 TGTGCCAGCAGTCCCCGACAGGTCGCGGAAAAACTGTTTTTT CASSPRQVAEKLFF
15 - few TRBJ2-7 TRBV9 TGTGCCAGCAGCCCCGCGGTTGGGCAGGCCTACGAGCAGTACTTC CASSPAVGQAYEQYF
11 TRBD2 - TRBJ2-1 TRBV29-1 TGCAGCGTTGAAGACTTAGCGGGACCGTTCTTC CSVEDLAGPFF
15 - few TRBJ2-5 TRBV24-1 TGTGCCACCAGTGATGCCGGGACGATGAAAGAGACCCAGTACTTC CATSDAGTMKETQYF
14 - - TRBJ1-1 TRBV29-1 TGCAGCGCAGGGACGGGACTGAGGAACACTGAAGCTTTCTTT CSAGTGLRNTEAFF
14 - once TRBJ1-3 TRBV28 TGTGCCAGCACGGACAGCCGGTCTGGAAACACCATATATTTT CASTDSRSGNTIYF
14 TRBD1 - TRBJ2-3 TRBV19 TGTGCCACCAGGGACAGGGCCGACACAGATACGCAGTATTTT CATRDRADTDTQYF
12 - few TRBJ2-3 TRBV20-1 TGCAGTGCTAGAGATGAGGCAGATACGCAGTATTTT CSARDEADTQYF
14 TRBD2 - TRBJ2-3 TRBV12-5 TGTGCTAGTGGTCCTAGCGGGATCGCAGATACGCAGTATTTT CASGPSGIADTQYF
13 - many TRBJ2-7 TRBV7-2 TGTGCCAGCAGCTTAACTACCTCCTACGAGCAGTACTTC CASSLTTSYEQYF
13 - many TRBJ1-1 TRBV7-2 TGTGCCAGCAGCCCTGGAGGGATTACTGAAGCTTTCTTT CASSPGGITEAFF
11 - - TRBJ2-5 TRBV24-1 TGTGCCACCAGTGATTCGGAACACTGTTACTTC CATSDSEHCYF
16 TRBD1 few TRBJ1-2 TRBV6-1 TGTGCCAGCAGTGAAACCCTCCGGACAGGGCCCTATGGCTACACCTTC CASSETLRTGPYGYTF